A single sample is the source of the 28 T cell receptor beta chains below, sequenced in a study of beta chain features in type 1 diabetes. The entirety of the isolated RNA underwent reverse transcription, so expressed TCRB transcripts were sequenced. Here immunoSEQ multiplex PCR was the method, and the copy in TCRdb shows in-frame clones only, minus some. The data contain around 600,000 clones, approximately 13% of them singletons. Overall study results and limits: Moderately but significantly shorter TCRB CDR3s were found in Type 1 diabetes patients in all four CD4+ subsets.

These receptors are not linked to any known antigen. The sequenced sample consisted of naive CD4+ T cells from blood. Receptors were obtained from a young man with type 1 diabetes.

V usage is TRBV7-8 and J usage is TRBJ2-7; D tentatively reads TRBD1 or TRBD2 (7 bases each). Germline lookup yields CDR1 SGHVS and CDR2 FQNEAQ. There are 19 residues in the CDR3. V was trimmed by 5 bases and J by 2 bases, leaving 28 bases between them. The CDR3 bases are TGTGCCAGCAGCCCCAAGAGGTTCTACCCGACAGGGACTACCTACGAGCAGTACTTC. The encoded protein is CASSPKRFYPTGTTYEQYF. Filled out from reference TRBV7-8 and TRBJ2-7, the complete variable domain reads GAGVSQSPRYKVAKRGQDVALRCDPISGHVSLFWYQQALGQGPEFLTYFQNEAQLDKSGLPSDRFFAERPEGSVSTLKIQRTQQEDSAVYLCASSPKRFYPTGTTYEQYFGPGTRLTVT.

V is TRBV6-5 and J is TRBJ1-3; 7 positions match TRBD1. Germline V gene sequence: CDR1 MNHEY, CDR2 SVGAGI. J gave up 4 bases and V 0 bases, and 6 bases lay outside the gene matches. The CDR3 is 16 residues long. The CDR3 spells CASSYSTGQYGNTIYF. The CDR3 coding sequence is TGTGCCAGCAGTTACTCTACGGGACAGTACGGAAACACCATATATTTT.

The CDR3 reads CSVEPGVGRGADTQYF. The DNA for the CDR3 is TGCAGCGTTGAGCCCGGCGTGGGAAGGGGGGCAGATACGCAGTATTTT. The rearrangement joins TRBV29-1 to TRBJ2-3; perhaps D is TRBD1 or TRBD2 (6 bases each). The CDR3 spans 16 residues. The germline V and J ends were trimmed by 3 bases and 4 bases, with 20 bases remaining between them. In germline, CDR1 is SQVTM, CDR2 ANQGSEA.

As to this clone: Distinct nucleotide sequences in the sample also encode this CDR3. V gene TRBV9 combines with J gene TRBJ2-2; D might be TRBD2 (6 bases). The CDR3 has 14 amino acids. Trimming took off 2 bases at V and 4 bases at J, with 9 bases between the two ends. Per the germline V gene, CDR1 is SGDLS and CDR2 is YYNGEE. The DNA for the CDR3 is TGTGCCAGCAGCGTGCGCGGGACCACCGGGGAGCTGTTTTTT. Protein product: CASSVRGTTGELFF.

This chain joins TRBV7-3 and TRBJ2-3; D may be TRBD1 or TRBD2 (5 bases each). V was trimmed by 6 bases and J by 1 base, leaving 17 bases between them. Germline CDR1 is SGHTA and CDR2 is FQGTGA. This CDR3 is 16 amino acids long. The CDR3 nucleotides read TGTGCCAGCAGTTCCTCCGGGACCCTCGGCACAGATACGCAGTATTTT. Its protein is CASSSSGTLGTDTQYF. The complete variable domain, with remaining parts taken from reference TRBV7-3 and TRBJ2-3, reads GAGVSQTPSNKVTEKGKYVELRCDPISGHTALYWYRQSLGQGPEFLIYFQGTGAADDSGLPNDRFFAVRPEGSVSTLKIQRTERGDSAVYLCASSSSGTLGTDTQYFGPGTRLTVL.

V is TRBV11-1 and J is TRBJ2-6; D might be TRBD1 (5 bases). The CDR3 has 15 residues. V dropped 2 bases and J dropped 2 bases, with 7 bases sitting between them. CDR1 is SGHAT and CDR2 is FQDESV in the germline V gene (reference sequence). As DNA, the CDR3 is TGTGCCAGCAGCTTACAAGGGGCTGGGGCCAACGTCCTGACTTTC. Translating it yields CASSLQGAGANVLTF.

The gene calls are TRBV4-3 and TRBJ2-1, with 9 nucleotides matching TRBD1. Germline V gene lookup returns CDR1 LGHNA and CDR2 YSLEER. Losses at the gene ends were 4 bases for V and 3 bases for J; bases not matched to a gene: 4. This CDR3 spans 15 amino acids. The CDR3: CASSPWTGVYNEQFF. CDR3 DNA: TGCGCCAGCAGCCCCTGGACAGGGGTCTACAATGAGCAGTTCTTC.

This clone was seen only a few times. The V gene is TRBV7-4, the J gene TRBJ2-7; D is ambiguous. Trimming removed 2 bases at V and 1 base at J, with 9 bases between. The V gene's germline CDR1 is SGHVT and CDR2 SQSDAQ. The CDR3 has 14 residues. The CDR3 sequence: CASSLYPVSYEQYF. DNA for the CDR3: TGTGCCAGCAGCTTATACCCCGTATCCTACGAGCAGTACTTC.

The J gene is TRBJ2-7, the V gene TRBV5-1; D unclear. V dropped 0 bases and J dropped 0 bases, with 10 bases sitting between them. The CDR3 extends over 15 amino acids. CDR1 and CDR2 (germline): SGHRS, YFSETQ. The CDR3 region has the DNA TGCGCCAGCAGCTTGGTCTCAGCTAACTCCTACGAGCAGTACTTC. Translated: CASSLVSANSYEQYF.

This clone was counted between two and nine times. A much bigger clone sits one base away, suggesting this may be a read error. Other DNA sequences in this specimen translate into the identical CDR3. This sequence joins TRBV7-9 and TRBJ2-5; no clear D gene. Germline assignment: CDR1 SEHNR and CDR2 FQNEAQ (reference sequence). V was trimmed by 4 bases and J by 3 bases, leaving 3 bases between them. The length of the CDR3 is 11 residues. The CDR3 reads CASSSEETQYF. The CDR3 DNA reads as TGTGCCAGCAGCTCCGAAGAGACCCAGTACTTC. The full variable domain, with the rest looked up from reference TRBV7-9 and TRBJ2-5, is DTGVSQNPRHKITKRGQNVTFRCDPISEHNRLYWYRQTLGQGPEFLTYFQNEAQLEKSRLLSDRFSAERPKGSFSTLEIQRTEQGDSAMYLCASSSEETQYFGPGTRLLVL.

V gene TRBV2 combines with J gene TRBJ2-5; perhaps TRBD1 as D (6 bases). Trimming removed 4 bases from V and 7 bases from J, with 16 bases in between. CDR3 length equals 14 residues. Germline V gene data show CDR1 as SNHLY and CDR2 as FYNNEI. The CDR3 region has the DNA TGTGCCAGCAGTGCCCAGGGGCCACCGGGGACCCAGTACTTC. Translating it yields CASSAQGPPGTQYF.

This clone was seen a few times. The J gene is TRBJ2-1, the V gene TRBV5-6; tentatively, D is TRBD1 (6 bases). This CDR3 is 17 amino acids long. The germline V gene has CDR1 SGHDT and CDR2 YYEEEE. Trimming cost V 2 bases and J 5 bases, with 20 bases left between them. CDR3 coding DNA: TGTGCCAGCAGCTTCGTCGGTAACGGACAGAGAAACAATGAGCAGTTCTTC. It encodes CASSFVGNGQRNNEQFF.

The table lists this clone with a few counts. CDR3 nucleotide sequence: TGCGCCAGCAGCTTACGAGGCGGCGGGGAGCTGTTTTTT. This encodes CASSLRGGGELFF. The chain carries TRBV5-1 and TRBJ2-2, with D hard to call. The CDR3 contains 13 residues. Germline values: CDR1 SGHRS, CDR2 YFSETQ. Trimming took off 2 bases at V and 7 bases at J, with 9 bases between the two ends.

The genes are TRBV4-3 and TRBJ2-6, with 11 bases matching TRBD2. Trimming cost V 4 bases and J 0 bases; bases outside gene matches: 8. CDR1 and CDR2 from the germline V gene are LGHNA and YSLEER. This CDR3 is 19 amino acids long. CDR3: CASSPLGLAGGSGANVLTF. CDR3 bases: TGCGCCAGCAGCCCCCTCGGTCTAGCGGGGGGCTCTGGGGCCAACGTCCTGACTTTC.

As regards this clone: The same CDR3 also results from other DNA sequences found in this sample. The V call is TRBV5-1, the J call TRBJ1-5; D is ambiguous. The length of the CDR3 is 14 residues. CDR1 and CDR2 from the germline V gene are SGHRS and YFSETQ. Trimming removed 0 bases from V and 3 bases from J, with 7 bases in between. The CDR3 sequence is CASSLDGYNQPQHF. The DNA of the CDR3 is TGCGCCAGCAGCTTGGACGGTTACAATCAGCCCCAGCATTTT.

This clone was counted only a few times. This chain links TRBV6-5 with TRBJ2-5; D remains ambiguous. There are 13 residues in the CDR3. The V gene's germline CDR1 is MNHEY and CDR2 SVGAGI. The V end was cut by 5 bases, the J end by 2 bases, with 9 bases between. The CDR3 loop reads CASSPLRQETQYF. For the CDR3, the DNA is TGTGCCAGCAGTCCCCTCCGACAAGAGACCCAGTACTTC.

J is TRBJ2-7 and V is TRBV29-1; TRBD2 aligns across 13 bases. V was clipped by 4 bases and J by 7 bases; unmatched bases: 13. This CDR3 spans 16 amino acids. From germline, CDR1 is SQVTM and CDR2 ANQGSEA. In DNA, the CDR3 is TGCAGCGTTGGGTCCCCGGGACTAGCGGGGCTAAGGGAGCAGTACTTC. Translation: CSVGSPGLAGLREQYF.

The rearrangement links TRBV10-3 to TRBJ2-7; D gene uncertain. V lost 11 bases and J 2 bases, leaving 16 bases between the germline ends. Germline assignment: CDR1 ENHRY and CDR2 SYGVKD. This CDR3 is built from 13 residues. DNA of the CDR3: TGTGCCGTCGATGACTCCTCCGCCTACGAGCAGTACTTC. Encoded protein: CAVDDSSAYEQYF.

The V gene is TRBV20-1, the J gene TRBJ1-2, with D unclear. Trimming pared 3 bases from V and 6 bases from J, leaving 8 bases between. CDR3 length equals 11 residues. Germline lookup yields CDR1 DFQATT and CDR2 SNEGSKA (reference sequence). CDR3 sequence: CSARELNGYTF. CDR3 bases: TGCAGTGCTAGGGAGCTTAATGGCTACACCTTC.

J is TRBJ2-5 and V is TRBV13; TRBD2 aligns across 14 bases. Germline CDR1 reads PRHDT; CDR2 reads FYEKMQ (reference sequence). This CDR3 region has 16 residues. The V segment lost 3 bases and the J segment 4 bases; nucleotides outside the gene matches: 4. CDR3 loop: CASSFRTSGGRETQYF. The CDR3 nucleotides read TGTGCCAGCAGCTTCCGGACTAGCGGGGGGAGAGAGACCCAGTACTTC.

This clone is a singleton in its sample. The DNA for the CDR3 is TGTGCCAGCAAGCTGGGGGGACCGGTCTCCTACGAGCAGTACTTC. This sequence encodes CASKLGGPVSYEQYF. The V call is TRBV6-5, the J call TRBJ2-7, with D maybe TRBD2 (6 bases). In germline, CDR1 is MNHEY, CDR2 SVGAGI. The CDR3 runs to 15 residues. Trimming removed 7 bases from V and 0 bases from J, with 16 bases in between.

This clone was seen only a few times. This chain links TRBV2 with TRBJ2-6, with unresolved D. V was trimmed by 4 bases and J by 2 bases, leaving 6 bases between them. Germline V gene data show CDR1 as SNHLY and CDR2 as FYNNEI. The CDR3 has 14 amino acids. CDR3 region: CASSVSTGANVLTF. CDR3 DNA: TGTGCCAGCAGTGTATCAACTGGGGCCAACGTCCTGACTTTC.

This clone was picked up a small number of times. This rearrangement joins TRBV5-6 to TRBJ2-3, with 8 positions matching TRBD2. This CDR3 has 15 residues. Germline CDR1 reads SGHDT; CDR2 reads YYEEEE. V was clipped by 0 bases and J by 4 bases; unmatched bases: 4. CDR3 loop: CASSLAGGGPDTQYF. In nucleotides, the CDR3 is TGTGCCAGCAGCTTGGCAGGCGGGGGGCCAGATACGCAGTATTTT. Based on the CDR3 plus reference TRBV5-6 and TRBJ2-3, the full variable domain is DAGVTQSPTHLIKTRGQQVTLRCSPKSGHDTVSWYQQALGQGPQFIFQYYEEEERQRGNFPDRFSGHQFPNYSSELNVNALLLGDSALYLCASSLAGGGPDTQYFGPGTRLTVL.

V is TRBV29-1 and J is TRBJ2-1, with 14 bases matching TRBD2. Germline-derived CDR1 and CDR2 are SQVTM and ANQGSEA. V lost 4 bases to trimming and J lost 7 bases; unmatched junction nucleotides: 3. The CDR3 covers 14 residues. This CDR3 reads CSVGRTSGGNEQFF. The CDR3 DNA sequence: TGCAGCGTTGGGCGGACTAGCGGGGGGAATGAGCAGTTCTTC.

The sample holds a few counts of this clone. This chain uses TRBV28 with TRBJ2-5, with TRBD2 identical over 9 bases. CDR3 size: 14 residues. Per germline, CDR1 MDHEN and CDR2 SYDVKM. V trimming: 2 bases; J trimming: 5 bases; junction bases outside the gene matches: 3. The CDR3: CASSLAGGPETQYF. Written as DNA, the CDR3 is TGTGCCAGCAGTTTAGCGGGGGGGCCGGAGACCCAGTACTTC.

The V gene is TRBV4-1, the J gene TRBJ2-5; D is perhaps TRBD2 (6 bases). The germline gives CDR1 MGHRA, CDR2 YSYEKL. The CDR3 extends over 14 amino acids. Deletions cut 3 bases from V and 2 bases from J, with 10 bases between. The DNA for the CDR3 is TGCGCCAGCAGCCATCCGACTAGACAAGAGACCCAGTACTTC. The encoded protein is CASSHPTRQETQYF.

This clone was seen only a few times. The chain has TRBV19 and TRBJ1-6; D not resolved. The CDR3 spans 14 residues. V lost 4 bases and J lost 10, with 14 bases in between. Germline-derived CDR1 and CDR2 are LNHDA and SQIVND (reference sequence). CDR3 in amino acids: CASSTATGESPLHF. The CDR3 DNA follows: TGTGCCAGTAGTACAGCAACCGGGGAATCACCCCTCCACTTT.

J is TRBJ2-4 and V is TRBV10-1; 8 bases map to TRBD2. The V gene's germline CDR1 is WNHNN and CDR2 SYGVQD (reference sequence). The CDR3 is 18 amino acids. Losses at the gene ends were 5 bases for V and 0 bases for J; bases not matched to a gene: 12. CDR3 sequence reads: CASSRAGDQLLAKNIQYF. In DNA, the CDR3 is TGCGCCAGCAGTCGAGCGGGGGACCAACTTCTAGCCAAAAACATTCAGTACTTC.